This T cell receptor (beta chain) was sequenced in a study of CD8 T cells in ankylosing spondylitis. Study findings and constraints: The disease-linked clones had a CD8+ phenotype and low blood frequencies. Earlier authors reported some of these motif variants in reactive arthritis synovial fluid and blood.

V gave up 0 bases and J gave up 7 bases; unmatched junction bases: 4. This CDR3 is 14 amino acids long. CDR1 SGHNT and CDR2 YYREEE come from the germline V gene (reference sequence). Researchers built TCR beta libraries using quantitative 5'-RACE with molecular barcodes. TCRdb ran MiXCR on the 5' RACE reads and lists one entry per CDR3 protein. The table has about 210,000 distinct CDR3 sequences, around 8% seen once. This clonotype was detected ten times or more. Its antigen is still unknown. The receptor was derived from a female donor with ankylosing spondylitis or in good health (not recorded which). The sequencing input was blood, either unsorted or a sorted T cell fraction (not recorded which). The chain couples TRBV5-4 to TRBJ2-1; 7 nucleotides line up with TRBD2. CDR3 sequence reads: CASSLGTRTNEQFF. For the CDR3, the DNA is TGTGCCAGCAGCTTGGGGACTAGGACGAATGAGCAGTTCTTC.